The 28 T cell receptor beta chains reported below all come from one sample, sequenced in a study of T cell responses to AZD1222 COVID-19 vaccine. Using immunoSEQ multiplex PCR, the repertoire was profiled, and TCRdb retains in-frame clones only, with some absent. This table has about 200,000 clones, 94% appearing once. Sample: peripheral blood, taken 28 days after the second dose of the MenACWY control vaccine. These TCRs come from an adult who received the MenACWY meningococcal vaccine as a control.

The chain links TRBV5-1 to TRBJ2-5, with D possibly called TRBD1 or TRBD2 (5 bases each). Trimming removed 0 bases at V and 5 bases at J, with 11 bases between. The CDR3 loop spans 14 amino acids. Germline lookup yields CDR1 SGHRS and CDR2 YFSETQ. Written as DNA, the CDR3 is TGCGCCAGCAGCTTGGGAGGGGTCCGGGAGACCCAGTACTTC. Translating gives CASSLGGVRETQYF.

The chain recombines TRBV30 with TRBJ2-3; TRBD2 is a possible D gene (7 bases). The V and J ends lost 2 bases and 5 bases respectively, with 14 bases between them. This CDR3 has 14 residues. Germline assignment: CDR1 GTSNPN and CDR2 SVGIG (reference sequence). CDR3 sequence: CAWSRGAGKDTQYF. The CDR3, as DNA: TGTGCCTGGAGTCGGGGGGCAGGAAAAGATACGCAGTATTTT.

The chain couples TRBV4-1 to TRBJ2-7, with D perhaps TRBD1 (5 bases). V gave up 2 bases and J gave up 2 bases, with 10 bases separating them. The CDR3 has 14 amino acids. Germline lookup yields CDR1 MGHRA and CDR2 YSYEKL. The CDR3 nucleotides read TGCGCCAGCAGCCAATTTGCAGGGCCCTACGAGCAGTACTTC. This translates into CASSQFAGPYEQYF.

The chain links TRBV19 to TRBJ2-5, with 7 bases identical to TRBD2. Germline loops: CDR1 LNHDA, CDR2 SQIVND (reference sequence). CDR3 length: 16 residues. J lost 1 base, V lost 5 bases, and 10 bases had no gene match. The CDR3 DNA reads as TGTGCCAGTAGTCTCTCCCCCGCTAGCGGCCAAGAGACCCAGTACTTC. Protein sequence: CASSLSPASGQETQYF.

The chain links TRBV9 to TRBJ2-7, with D perhaps matching TRBD2 (6 bases). This CDR3 region has 15 residues. V lost 0 bases, J lost 3 bases, and 13 bases lay in between. The germline gives CDR1 SGDLS, CDR2 YYNGEE. The CDR3 DNA reads TGTGCCAGCAGCGTAGCCGGGACTGGTCACTACGAGCAGTACTTC. The encoded protein is CASSVAGTGHYEQYF.

The CDR3 nucleotides are TGTGCCAGCAGTAAGCCGGGACAGAGTTACGAGCAGTACTTC. Its translation is CASSKPGQSYEQYF. The chain links TRBV27 to TRBJ2-7; TRBD1 aligns across 7 bases. Germline CDR1 is MNHEY and CDR2 is SMNVEV (reference sequence). The CDR3 loop spans 14 amino acids. The J segment lost 4 bases and the V segment lost 5 bases, leaving 8 bases of the junction unmatched.

The chain recombines TRBV6-5 with TRBJ1-2; no definite D call. This CDR3 comprises 13 residues. Germline loops: CDR1 MNHEY, CDR2 SVGAGI. Trimming shortened V by 6 bases and J by 5 bases, and 13 bases separated the two germline ends. Here the CDR3 DNA reads TGTGCCAGCAGCGCCCCCTCACAGTATGGCTACACCTTC. Amino acid sequence: CASSAPSQYGYTF.

V usage is TRBV30 and J usage is TRBJ1-4; D might be TRBD1 (6 bases). V was pared by 4 bases and J by 15 bases, with 12 bases between. Germline V gives CDR1 GTSNPN, CDR2 SVGIG (reference sequence). CDR3 length equals 10 residues. The CDR3 DNA sequence: TGTGCCTGGAAGGGGGATGGAGTGTTTTTT. This gives the protein CAWKGDGVFF.

This clone was observed once. The gene calls are TRBV7-2 and TRBJ2-4; TRBD2 matches at 7 bases. This CDR3 region has 18 residues. J lost 2 bases, V lost 5 bases, and 15 bases had no gene match. From germline, CDR1 is SGHTA and CDR2 FQGNSA. CDR3: CASSLNGLGDLPKNIQYF. CDR3 coding DNA: TGTGCCAGCAGCCTAAACGGACTAGGGGACCTTCCCAAAAACATTCAGTACTTC.

The rearrangement links TRBV7-2 to TRBJ2-7, with a weak D call TRBD1 (5 bases). Germline V CDR1 and CDR2: SGHTA, FQGNSA. The CDR3 length is 15 residues. Trimming left V 1 base short and J 2 bases short, with 12 bases between. CDR3 residues: CASSLGSGLTYEQYF. CDR3 DNA sequence: TGTGCCAGCAGCTTAGGGTCAGGGTTAACCTACGAGCAGTACTTC.

V is TRBV30 and J is TRBJ2-3; D tentatively reads TRBD1 or TRBD2 (6 bases each). Germline values: CDR1 GTSNPN, CDR2 SVGIG (reference sequence). This CDR3 contains 13 residues. The ends were cut back, 5 bases at V and 0 bases at J, with 9 bases in the middle. For the CDR3, the DNA is TGTGCCTGGTCGGGGGCTAGCACAGATACGCAGTATTTT. This gives the protein CAWSGASTDTQYF.

This clone has only one observation. The chain joins TRBV19 to TRBJ2-2; the D is unclear. Germline V lookup: CDR1 LNHDA, CDR2 SQIVND (reference sequence). Trimming removed 6 bases at V and 4 bases at J, with 24 bases between. CDR3 size: 18 residues. The CDR3 bases are TGTGCCAGTAGGATTCAGAACGGGCCCCGTCGTATCACCGGGGAGCTGTTTTTT. Translation: CASRIQNGPRRITGELFF. The whole variable domain, remainder taken from reference TRBV19 and TRBJ2-2, is DGGITQSPKYLFRKEGQNVTLSCEQNLNHDAMYWYRQDPGQGLRLIYYSQIVNDFQKGDIAEGYSVSREKKESFPLTVTSAQKNPTAFYLCASRIQNGPRRITGELFFGEGSRLTVL.

The V call is TRBV6-6, the J call TRBJ1-2, with D possibly matching TRBD1 (6 bases). CDR1 is MNHNY, CDR2 SVGAGI, per germline (reference sequence). The length of the CDR3 is 17 residues. V dropped 5 bases and J dropped 1 base, with 20 bases sitting between them. The CDR3 sequence is CASSPQGSGAYNYGYTF. CDR3 coding DNA: TGTGCCAGCAGTCCCCAGGGTTCAGGGGCCTATAACTATGGCTACACCTTC.

Concerning this clone: This CDR3 is also generated by other DNA sequences in the sample. The CDR3 coding sequence is TGTGCCAGCTCACCAGGGAACACTGAAGCTTTCTTT. Protein sequence: CASSPGNTEAFF. This chain links TRBV18 with TRBJ1-1; D not resolved. V lost 2 bases and J lost 1, with 2 bases in between. This CDR3 is built from 12 residues. Germline CDR1 and CDR2: KGHSH and LQKENI.

The rearrangement uses TRBV15 and TRBJ1-6; D unresolved. Germline CDR1 reads LNHNV; CDR2 reads YYDKDF (reference sequence). With 0 bases removed from V and 9 bases from J, the gap between germline ends came to 6 bases. CDR3 length: 13 residues. CDR3 DNA: TGTGCCACCAGCAGAGACAAAGGTTCACCCCTCCACTTT. Protein product: CATSRDKGSPLHF.

The chain combines TRBV11-3 with TRBJ2-2; D perhaps matches TRBD1 (6 bases). This CDR3 has 13 amino acids. Germline values: CDR1 SGHNT, CDR2 YENEEA. V was trimmed by 3 bases and J by 9 bases, leaving 11 bases between them. The DNA of the CDR3 is TGTGCCAGCAGCTTCAGGGGCCACCGGGAGCTGTTTTTT. This sequence encodes CASSFRGHRELFF.

The CDR3 DNA reads TGTGCCACCACGGGGACAACGAACTACGAGCAGTACTTC. Its protein product is CATTGTTNYEQYF. V usage is TRBV28 and J usage is TRBJ2-7; D perhaps matches TRBD1 (6 bases). V was clipped by 10 bases and J by 3 bases, with 16 bases between them. The CDR3 sequence is 13 residues long. The germline V gene has CDR1 MDHEN and CDR2 SYDVKM.

In this sample, this clone turned up once. The V call is TRBV5-6, the J call TRBJ2-7; D perhaps matches TRBD1 (6 bases). The germline V gene has CDR1 SGHDT and CDR2 YYEEEE. V was clipped by 5 bases and J by 5 bases, with 20 bases between them. The CDR3 covers 15 residues. The CDR3 sequence is CASSSTGIGVDEQYF. The CDR3 DNA reads TGTGCCAGCAGTTCAACAGGGATAGGCGTGGACGAGCAGTACTTC. The full variable domain, in which reference TRBV5-6 and TRBJ2-7 provide the parts outside the CDR3, is DAGVTQSPTHLIKTRGQQVTLRCSPKSGHDTVSWYQQALGQGPQFIFQYYEEEERQRGNFPDRFSGHQFPNYSSELNVNALLLGDSALYLCASSSTGIGVDEQYFGPGTRLTVT.

This clone was recorded once. V and J are TRBV7-6 and TRBJ2-7, with 9 nucleotides matching TRBD2. The CDR3 spans 14 residues. V lost 5 bases and J lost 4; bases outside the gene matches: 6. Germline loops: CDR1 SGHVS, CDR2 FNYEAQ. The CDR3 nucleotides are TGTGCCAGCAGCCAAAGGCGGGGGGGGTACGAGCAGTACTTC. Amino acids: CASSQRRGGYEQYF.

The chain is built from TRBV2 and TRBJ1-1; D call uncertain. V lost 8 bases, J lost 1 base, and 5 bases lay in between. The CDR3 is 11 amino acids. Germline V lookup: CDR1 SNHLY, CDR2 FYNNEI. CDR3 residues: CASGPNTEAFF. The CDR3 nucleotides are TGTGCCAGCGGACCGAACACTGAAGCTTTCTTT.

This clone has only one observation. The chain couples TRBV27 to TRBJ1-6; D possibly corresponds to TRBD1 (5 bases). The V and J ends lost 6 bases and 7 bases respectively, with 13 bases between them. This CDR3 comprises 14 residues. From germline, CDR1 is MNHEY and CDR2 SMNVEV (reference sequence). CDR3 sequence: CASRGGGFNSPLHF. CDR3 DNA: TGTGCCAGCAGGGGCGGGGGTTTCAATTCACCCCTCCACTTT.

This clone was found once. The rearrangement links TRBV27 to TRBJ2-5; possibly TRBD1 for D (6 bases). The V and J ends lost 6 bases and 5 bases respectively, with 13 bases between them. From germline, CDR1 is MNHEY and CDR2 SMNVEV (reference sequence). The CDR3 totals 13 residues. This chain's CDR3 is CASSPGQRETQYF. In nucleotides, the CDR3 is TGTGCCAGCAGCCCCGGACAGCGGGAGACCCAGTACTTC.

J is TRBJ1-1 and V is TRBV7-6; a possible D gene is TRBD1 (6 bases). From germline, CDR1 is SGHVS and CDR2 FNYEAQ. The CDR3 length is 12 residues. The V and J ends lost 5 bases and 7 bases respectively, with 11 bases between them. The CDR3 DNA sequence: TGTGCCAGCAGCAACCGAGGGGGTGAAGCTTTCTTT. Translation gives CASSNRGGEAFF. Supplemented by reference TRBV7-6 and TRBJ1-1, the full variable domain reads GAGVSQSPRYKVTKRGQDVALRCDPISGHVSLYWYRQALGQGPEFLTYFNYEAQQDKSGLPNDRFSAERPEGSISTLTIQRTEQRDSAMYRCASSNRGGEAFFGQGTRLTVV.

This clone has just one count. V is TRBV19 and J is TRBJ1-2; TRBD1 agrees at 8 bases. Germline V gene lookup returns CDR1 LNHDA and CDR2 SQIVND (reference sequence). The junction had 7 bases not matched to a gene; V was cut back by 5 bases and J by 8 bases. The CDR3 totals 13 residues. This CDR3 reads CASSRQGAKGYTF. CDR3 DNA sequence: TGTGCCAGTAGTCGTCAGGGGGCGAAGGGCTACACCTTC.

This chain joins TRBV2 and TRBJ2-5; TRBD2 might be the D (6 bases). The CDR3 is made up of 17 amino acids. Germline CDR1 reads SNHLY; CDR2 reads FYNNEI. Trimming took off 2 bases at V and 5 bases at J, with 21 bases between the two ends. CDR3 protein: CASSESVAAVGGETQYF. For the CDR3, the DNA is TGTGCCAGCAGTGAATCGGTAGCGGCCGTCGGTGGGGAGACCCAGTACTTC. Complete variable domain (other parts from reference TRBV2 and TRBJ2-5): EPEVTQTPSHQVTQMGQEVILRCVPISNHLYFYWYRQILGQKVEFLVSFYNNEISEKSEIFDDQFSVERPDGSNFTLKIRSTKLEDSAMYFCASSESVAAVGGETQYFGPGTRLLVL.

In this sample, this clone turned up once. This rearrangement joins TRBV12-3 or TRBV12-4 to TRBJ2-7; no firm D call. The CDR3 extends over 13 amino acids. Trimming took off 3 bases at V and 2 bases at J, with 8 bases between the two ends. CDR3 residues: CASSFSVAYEQYF. In DNA, the CDR3 is TGTGCCAGCAGTTTCTCTGTTGCCTACGAGCAGTACTTC.

The chain recombines TRBV28 with TRBJ2-7; no clear D. In germline, CDR1 is MDHEN, CDR2 SYDVKM. Trimming took off 4 bases at V and 9 bases at J, with 13 bases between the two ends. The CDR3 totals 12 residues. CDR3 loop: CASSSGSYRQYF. The DNA for the CDR3 is TGTGCCAGCAGTTCCGGATCTTACAGGCAGTACTTC.

The chain is built from TRBV5-6 and TRBJ1-1; unclear D gene. This CDR3 has 11 amino acids. Germline loops: CDR1 SGHDT, CDR2 YYEEEE. Trimming removed 2 bases at V and 11 bases at J, with 10 bases between. CDR3 DNA: TGTGCCAGCAGCTTTTCGGGGTACGCTTTCTTT. Translating it yields CASSFSGYAFF.